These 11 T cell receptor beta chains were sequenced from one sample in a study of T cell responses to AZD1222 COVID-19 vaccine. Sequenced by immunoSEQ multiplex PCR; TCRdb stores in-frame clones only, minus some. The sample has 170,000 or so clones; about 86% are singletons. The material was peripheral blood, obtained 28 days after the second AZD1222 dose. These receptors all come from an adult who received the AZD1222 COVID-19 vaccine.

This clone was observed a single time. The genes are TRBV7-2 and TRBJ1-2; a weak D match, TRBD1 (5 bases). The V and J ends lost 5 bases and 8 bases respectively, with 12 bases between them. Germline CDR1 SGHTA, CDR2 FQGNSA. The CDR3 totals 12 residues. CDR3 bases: TGTGCCAGCAGCCAAGACAGACCCGGCTACACCTTC. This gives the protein CASSQDRPGYTF. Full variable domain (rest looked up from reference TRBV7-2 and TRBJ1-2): GAGVSQSPSNKVTEKGKDVELRCDPISGHTALYWYRQSLGQGLEFLIYFQGNSAPDKSGLPSDRFSAERTGGSVSTLTIQRTQQEDSAVYLCASSQDRPGYTFGSGTRLTVV.

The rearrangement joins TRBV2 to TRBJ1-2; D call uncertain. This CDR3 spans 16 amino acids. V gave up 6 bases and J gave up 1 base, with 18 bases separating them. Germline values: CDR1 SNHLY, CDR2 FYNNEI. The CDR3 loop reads CASSADVGLNNYGYTF. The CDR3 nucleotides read TGTGCCAGCAGCGCAGACGTGGGGTTAAATAACTATGGCTACACCTTC. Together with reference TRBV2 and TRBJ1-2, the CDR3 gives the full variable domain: EPEVTQTPSHQVTQMGQEVILRCVPISNHLYFYWYRQILGQKVEFLVSFYNNEISEKSEIFDDQFSVERPDGSNFTLKIRSTKLEDSAMYFCASSADVGLNNYGYTFGSGTRLTVV.

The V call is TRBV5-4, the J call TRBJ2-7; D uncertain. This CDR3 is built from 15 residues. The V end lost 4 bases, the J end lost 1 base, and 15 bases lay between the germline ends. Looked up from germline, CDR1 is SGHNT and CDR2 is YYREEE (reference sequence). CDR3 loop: CASSRPGRLSYEQYF. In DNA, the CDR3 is TGTGCCAGCAGCCGACCCGGCAGGCTATCCTACGAGCAGTACTTC.

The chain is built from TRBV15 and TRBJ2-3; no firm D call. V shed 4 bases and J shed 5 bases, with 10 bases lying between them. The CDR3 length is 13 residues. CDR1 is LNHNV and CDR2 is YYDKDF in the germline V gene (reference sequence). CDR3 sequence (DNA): TGTGCCACCAGCAAGGAAGTTATAGATACGCAGTATTTT. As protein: CATSKEVIDTQYF.

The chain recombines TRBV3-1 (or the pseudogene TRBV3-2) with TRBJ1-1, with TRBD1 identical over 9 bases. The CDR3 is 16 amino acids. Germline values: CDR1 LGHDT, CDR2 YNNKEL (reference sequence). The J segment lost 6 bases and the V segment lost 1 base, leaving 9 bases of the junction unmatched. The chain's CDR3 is CASSQVWDRVRAEAFF. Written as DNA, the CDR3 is TGTGCCAGCAGCCAAGTATGGGACAGGGTTCGCGCTGAAGCTTTCTTT.

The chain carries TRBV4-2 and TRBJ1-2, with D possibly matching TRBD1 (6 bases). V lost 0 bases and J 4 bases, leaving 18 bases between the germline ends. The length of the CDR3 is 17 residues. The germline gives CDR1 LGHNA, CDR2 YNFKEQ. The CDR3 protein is CASSQDGRGGAGYGYTF. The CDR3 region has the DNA TGTGCCAGCAGCCAAGATGGGAGGGGGGGCGCGGGCTATGGCTACACCTTC.

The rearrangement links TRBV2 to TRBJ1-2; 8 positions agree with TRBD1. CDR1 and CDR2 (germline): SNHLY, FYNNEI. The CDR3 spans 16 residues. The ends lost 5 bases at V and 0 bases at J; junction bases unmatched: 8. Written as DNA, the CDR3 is TGTGCCAGCAGTTACAGGACAGGGAATCCTAACTATGGCTACACCTTC. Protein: CASSYRTGNPNYGYTF. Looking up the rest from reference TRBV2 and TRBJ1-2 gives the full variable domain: EPEVTQTPSHQVTQMGQEVILRCVPISNHLYFYWYRQILGQKVEFLVSFYNNEISEKSEIFDDQFSVERPDGSNFTLKIRSTKLEDSAMYFCASSYRTGNPNYGYTFGSGTRLTVV.

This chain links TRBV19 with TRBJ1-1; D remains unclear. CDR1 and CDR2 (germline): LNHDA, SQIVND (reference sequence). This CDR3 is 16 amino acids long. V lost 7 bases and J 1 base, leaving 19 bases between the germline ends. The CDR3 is CASTARRRTQNTEAFF. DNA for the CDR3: TGTGCCAGTACCGCTAGACGGCGGACGCAGAACACTGAAGCTTTCTTT. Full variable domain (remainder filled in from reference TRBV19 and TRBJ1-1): DGGITQSPKYLFRKEGQNVTLSCEQNLNHDAMYWYRQDPGQGLRLIYYSQIVNDFQKGDIAEGYSVSREKKESFPLTVTSAQKNPTAFYLCASTARRRTQNTEAFFGQGTRLTVV.

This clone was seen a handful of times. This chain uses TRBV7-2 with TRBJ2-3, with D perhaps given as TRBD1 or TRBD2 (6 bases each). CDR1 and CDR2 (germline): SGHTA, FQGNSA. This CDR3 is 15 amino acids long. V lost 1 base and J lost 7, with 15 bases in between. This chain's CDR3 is CASSLVGGNENTQYF. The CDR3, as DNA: TGTGCCAGCAGCTTAGTAGGGGGGAACGAAAATACGCAGTATTTT.

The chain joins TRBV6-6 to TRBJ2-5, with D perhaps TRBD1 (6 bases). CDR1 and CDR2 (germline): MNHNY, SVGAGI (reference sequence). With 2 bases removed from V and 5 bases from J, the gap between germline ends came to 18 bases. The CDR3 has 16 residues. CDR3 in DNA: TGTGCCAGCAGTTACCCCCTTTCCCCAGGGGATGAGACCCAGTACTTC. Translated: CASSYPLSPGDETQYF.

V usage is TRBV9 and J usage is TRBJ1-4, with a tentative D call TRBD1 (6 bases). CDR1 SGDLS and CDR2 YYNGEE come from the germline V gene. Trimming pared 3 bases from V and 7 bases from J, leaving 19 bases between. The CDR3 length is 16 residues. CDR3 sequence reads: CASSAGGVGMGEKLFF. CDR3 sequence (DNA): TGTGCCAGCAGCGCTGGGGGCGTCGGCATGGGTGAAAAACTGTTTTTT.